Below, 18 T cell receptor beta chains from the same sample are listed, as sequenced in a study of T-cell memory formation after mild COVID-19. TCRdb processed the 5' RACE reads anew with MiXCR; each CDR3 protein has one entry. The table lists some 48,000 distinct CDR3 sequences, 25% to 30% of them singletons. The material sequenced was PBMCs or a T cell subset sorted from them (not recorded which). All receptors derive from a man aged 18-30 years who had mild COVID-19 (a few samples of this study predate the infection). Cell type and time point are not known.

This clonotype appeared many times. J is TRBJ2-1 and V is TRBV5-1, with D perhaps matching TRBD2 (5 bases). CDR1 and CDR2 from the germline V gene are SGHRS and YFSETQ. Trimming took off 0 bases at V and 10 bases at J, with 8 bases between the two ends. The CDR3 consists of 12 residues. The CDR3 coding sequence is TGCGCCAGCAGCTTGGTAGCGAGAGAGCAGTTCTTC. Translation: CASSLVAREQFF. Based on the CDR3 plus reference TRBV5-1 and TRBJ2-1, the full variable domain is KAGVTQTPRYLIKTRGQQVTLSCSPISGHRSVSWYQQTPGQGLQFLFEYFSETQRNKGNFPGRFSGRQFSNSRSEMNVSTLELGDSALYLCASSLVAREQFFGPGTRLTVL.

The chain joins TRBV19 to TRBJ1-5; weak D call: TRBD1 (5 bases). The CDR3 contains 15 residues. The ends were cut back, 6 bases at V and 0 bases at J, with 12 bases in the middle. Germline-derived CDR1 and CDR2 are LNHDA and SQIVND (reference sequence). CDR3 nucleotide sequence: TGTGCCAGTAGCTTGACAGAGTATAGCAATCAGCCCCAGCATTTT. Protein product: CASSLTEYSNQPQHF.

V is TRBV28 and J is TRBJ2-5, with 8 bases matching TRBD1. CDR1 and CDR2 (germline): MDHEN, SYDVKM. V lost 5 bases and J lost 1; bases outside the gene matches: 9. The CDR3 has 16 residues. DNA for the CDR3: TGTGCCAGCAGTCGCGGACAGGGTCGATTCCAAGAGACCCAGTACTTC. Translating gives CASSRGQGRFQETQYF.

The V gene is TRBV14, the J gene TRBJ2-2; the match to TRBD1 covers 8 bases. This CDR3 contains 15 residues. From germline, CDR1 is SGHDN and CDR2 FVKESK. V shed 5 bases and J 1 base; nucleotides not matched to a gene: 3. CDR3 residues: CASSGGQENTGELFF. CDR3 sequence (DNA): TGTGCCAGCAGCGGGGGACAGGAGAACACCGGGGAGCTGTTTTTT.

This clonotype occurred a few times. The V and J genes are TRBV5-6 and TRBJ2-7; perhaps TRBD2 as D (6 bases). V was cut by 2 bases and J by 3 bases, with 18 bases left in between. Germline values: CDR1 SGHDT, CDR2 YYEEEE. The CDR3 runs to 16 residues. The CDR3 protein is CASSFFGGTRFYEQYF. The CDR3 coding sequence is TGTGCCAGCAGCTTTTTTGGGGGGACCCGGTTCTACGAGCAGTACTTC.

The V and J genes are TRBV10-3 and TRBJ1-2; D gene ambiguous. The length of the CDR3 is 13 residues. Trimming cost V 3 bases and J 4 bases, with 9 bases left between them. Germline CDR1 is ENHRY and CDR2 is SYGVKD. The chain's CDR3 is CAISDKDGYGYTF. CDR3 DNA sequence: TGTGCCATCAGTGATAAGGACGGCTATGGCTACACCTTC.

This rearrangement joins TRBV6-1 to TRBJ1-1; no definite D call. The V gene lost 8 bases and the J gene lost 3 bases, with 13 bases spanning the gap. The CDR3 is 13 residues long. CDR1 MNHNS and CDR2 SASEGT come from the germline V gene. In DNA form, the CDR3 reads TGTGCCAGCCATAGGGTTCTGGACACTGAAGCTTTCTTT. It yields the protein CASHRVLDTEAFF.

This clonotype has a handful of counts. V and J are TRBV5-1 and TRBJ2-3, with unresolved D. This CDR3 is 13 amino acids long. V was shortened by 0 bases and J by 4 bases, with 6 bases between the two germline ends. Germline V CDR1 and CDR2: SGHRS, YFSETQ. In DNA, the CDR3 is TGCGCCAGCAGCTTGGACCCCCCAGATACGCAGTATTTT. Its translation: CASSLDPPDTQYF.

The chain recombines TRBV7-2 with TRBJ1-3; TRBD1 aligns across 7 bases. This CDR3 is 15 amino acids long. V gave up 2 bases and J gave up 8 bases; unmatched junction bases: 9. Germline CDR1 reads SGHTA; CDR2 reads FQGNSA. CDR3 region: CASSLFPQGEHTIYF. The CDR3 nucleotides read TGTGCCAGCAGCTTATTCCCCCAGGGGGAGCACACCATATATTTT.

The chain has TRBV27 and TRBJ1-5; a weak D match, TRBD1 (6 bases). The V and J ends lost 5 bases and 5 bases respectively, with 10 bases between them. This CDR3 comprises 13 residues. Germline V lookup: CDR1 MNHEY, CDR2 SMNVEV (reference sequence). In nucleotides, the CDR3 is TGTGCCAGCAGTACGGACAGCCATCAGCCCCAGCATTTT. It encodes CASSTDSHQPQHF.

The genes are TRBV6-2 or TRBV6-3 and TRBJ2-7; D not certain. Trimming took 3 bases from V and 4 from J, leaving 7 bases between them. Germline V gene lookup returns CDR1 MNHEY and CDR2 SVGEGT. The CDR3 loop spans 12 amino acids. CDR3 DNA sequence: TGTGCCAGCAGTTATCAGGATTACGAGCAGTACTTC. This translates into CASSYQDYEQYF.

V usage is TRBV12-3 or TRBV12-4 and J usage is TRBJ1-1; weak D call: TRBD1 (5 bases). The CDR3 length is 12 residues. Trimming cost V 5 bases and J 7 bases, with 11 bases left between them. The CDR3, as DNA: TGTGCCAGCAGTCTTGGGACCTATGAAGCTTTCTTT. Translated, it gives CASSLGTYEAFF.

A few counts support this clonotype. V gene TRBV11-2 combines with J gene TRBJ2-5; 9 bases map to TRBD2. The CDR3 sequence is 17 residues long. Trimming at V came to 2 bases and at J to 0 bases, leaving 7 bases not matched to a gene. Looked up from germline, CDR1 is SGHAT and CDR2 is FQNNGV. The CDR3 nucleotides read TGTGCCAGCAGCTTAACGAAGCGGGGGGACTACCAAGAGACCCAGTACTTC. Its protein is CASSLTKRGDYQETQYF.

The CDR3 spells CAISESGGQTNEKLFF. In DNA, the CDR3 is TGTGCCATCAGTGAGTCCGGGGGGCAGACTAATGAAAAACTGTTTTTT. This rearrangement joins TRBV10-3 to TRBJ1-4; TRBD1 is a possible D gene (6 bases). The CDR3 consists of 16 residues. Looked up from germline, CDR1 is ENHRY and CDR2 is SYGVKD. Trimming left V 0 bases short and J 2 bases short, with 10 bases between.

The chain carries TRBV6-5 and TRBJ2-3; 9 bases agree with TRBD2. The V gene end was trimmed by 5 bases and the J gene end by 0 bases; junction bases not matched to a gene: 3. Per the germline V gene, CDR1 is MNHEY and CDR2 is SVGAGI. The CDR3 has 15 residues. CDR3 sequence reads: CASSHSGGSTDTQYF. CDR3 DNA sequence: TGTGCCAGCAGTCATAGCGGGGGCAGCACAGATACGCAGTATTTT.

This clonotype occurred a few times. The rearrangement uses TRBV28 and TRBJ2-7; D uncertain. V shed 6 bases and J shed 2 bases, with 14 bases lying between them. The germline gives CDR1 MDHEN, CDR2 SYDVKM. The CDR3 has 14 residues. The DNA of the CDR3 is TGTGCCAGCAGACCCGGGCCCGCAACCTACGAGCAGTACGTC. As protein: CASRPGPATYEQYV.

A few counts support this clonotype. This CDR3 is CSVRSPFSYEQYF. The CDR3, as DNA: TGCAGCGTCCGTTCGCCATTCTCCTACGAGCAGTACTTC. The rearrangement links TRBV29-1 to TRBJ2-7, with D unresolved. This CDR3 spans 13 amino acids. Germline V gene data show CDR1 as SQVTM and CDR2 as ANQGSEA. Trimming removed 6 bases at V and 0 bases at J, with 12 bases between.

This clonotype has only a few counts. The chain carries TRBV4-3 and TRBJ2-3, with D possibly TRBD2 on 6 matching bases. The V gene's germline CDR1 is LGHNA and CDR2 YSLEER. V lost 4 bases and J lost 2, with 10 bases in between. The CDR3 spans 14 residues. The CDR3 region has the DNA TGCGCCAGCAGCCCGGGACTCCTCACAGATACGCAGTATTTT. It specifies CASSPGLLTDTQYF.